This TCR beta chain was profiled in a study of blood T cell repertoires in COVID-19. Seattle's enrolled individuals joined amid active infection and were then monitored longitudinally. Germline V CDR1 and CDR2: SGHAT, FQNNGV. The ends were cut back, 3 bases at V and 5 bases at J, with 16 bases in the middle. There are 15 residues in the CDR3. As originally analysed: Estimation of nucleated cell counts was performed using reference gene primer amplification. Some clones are missing from TCRdb's copy, which holds only in-frame ones; the method was immunoSEQ multiplex PCR. The DNA gave D and trimming, while V, J and clone size come from that table. Of approximately 350,000 clones listed, around 86% are singletons.

The sequenced material came from peripheral blood. The chain is built from TRBV11-2 and TRBJ2-5, with a tentative D call TRBD2 (5 bases). This TCR derives from a woman aged 50 to 60 with COVID-19, enrolled during active disease. CDR3 loop: CASSLGAGSTETQYF. The CDR3 DNA is TGTGCCAGCAGCTTGGGAGCAGGTTCTACTGAGACCCAGTACTTC.